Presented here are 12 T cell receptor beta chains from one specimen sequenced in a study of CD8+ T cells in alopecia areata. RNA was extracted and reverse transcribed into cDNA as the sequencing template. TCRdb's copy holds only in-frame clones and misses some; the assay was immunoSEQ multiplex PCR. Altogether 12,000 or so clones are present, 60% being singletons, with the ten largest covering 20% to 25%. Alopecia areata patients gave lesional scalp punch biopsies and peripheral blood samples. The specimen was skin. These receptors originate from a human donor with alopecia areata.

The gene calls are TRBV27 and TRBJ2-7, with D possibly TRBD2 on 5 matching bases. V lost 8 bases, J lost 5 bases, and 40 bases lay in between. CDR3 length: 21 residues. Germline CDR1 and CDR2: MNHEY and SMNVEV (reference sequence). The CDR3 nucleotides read TGTGCCAGCTCCACCTTAGCGCTTCCGGGTACCCCTAGCCGAACCATTCACGAGCAGTACTTC. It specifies CASSTLALPGTPSRTIHEQYF.

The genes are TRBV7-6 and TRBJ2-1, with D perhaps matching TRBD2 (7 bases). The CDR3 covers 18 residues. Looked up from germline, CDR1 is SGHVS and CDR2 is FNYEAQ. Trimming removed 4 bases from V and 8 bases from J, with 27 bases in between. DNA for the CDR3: TGTGCCAGCAGCTCCCTCCCCGCGGGAGAGGGGGTCTGGTATGAGCAGTTCTTC. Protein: CASSSLPAGEGVWYEQFF. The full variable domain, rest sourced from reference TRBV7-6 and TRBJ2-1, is GAGVSQSPRYKVTKRGQDVALRCDPISGHVSLYWYRQALGQGPEFLTYFNYEAQQDKSGLPNDRFSAERPEGSISTLTIQRTEQRDSAMYRCASSSLPAGEGVWYEQFFGPGTRLTVL.

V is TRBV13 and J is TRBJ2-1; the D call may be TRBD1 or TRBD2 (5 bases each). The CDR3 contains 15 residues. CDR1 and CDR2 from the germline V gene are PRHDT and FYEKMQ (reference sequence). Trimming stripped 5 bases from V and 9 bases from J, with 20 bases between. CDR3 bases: TGTGCCAGCAGCCGGGGACGCCCAAATCATAGTGAGCAGTTCTTC. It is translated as CASSRGRPNHSEQFF.

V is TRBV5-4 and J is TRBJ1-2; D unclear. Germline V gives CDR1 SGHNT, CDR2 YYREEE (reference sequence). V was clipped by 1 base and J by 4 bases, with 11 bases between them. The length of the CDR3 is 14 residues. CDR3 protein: CASSLIMESYGYTF. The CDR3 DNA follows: TGTGCCAGCAGCTTGATCATGGAGAGCTATGGCTACACCTTC.

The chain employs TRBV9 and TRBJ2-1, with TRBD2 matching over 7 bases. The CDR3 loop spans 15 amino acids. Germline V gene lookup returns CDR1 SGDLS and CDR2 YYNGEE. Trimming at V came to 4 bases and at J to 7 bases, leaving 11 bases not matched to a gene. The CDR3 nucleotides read TGTGCCAGCAGCCCTTCGGGGGACTACCGGAATGAGCAGTTCTTC. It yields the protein CASSPSGDYRNEQFF.

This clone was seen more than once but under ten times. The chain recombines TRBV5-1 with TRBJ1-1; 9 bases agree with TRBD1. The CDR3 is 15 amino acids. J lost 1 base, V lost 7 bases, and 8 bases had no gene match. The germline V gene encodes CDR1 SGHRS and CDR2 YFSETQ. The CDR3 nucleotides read TGCGCCAGCCGCTGGGGGACAGGGCGGAACACTGAAGCTTTCTTT. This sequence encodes CASRWGTGRNTEAFF.

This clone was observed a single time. DNA of the CDR3: TGTGCCAGCTCGAAACCTACTTTCAGGGTTACTGAAGCTTTCTTT. Translation gives CASSKPTFRVTEAFF. J is TRBJ1-1 and V is TRBV14; D is perhaps TRBD1 (5 bases). The CDR3 consists of 15 residues. Deletions cut 8 bases from V and 5 bases from J, with 21 bases between. Germline CDR1 SGHDN, CDR2 FVKESK.

CDR3 bases: TGCGCCAGCAGCCAAGGACAGGGAAGGTTCGAAGCTTTCTTT. Its translation: CASSQGQGRFEAFF. The chain employs TRBV4-3 and TRBJ1-1; 7 bases fit TRBD1. Trimming took 1 base from V and 8 from J; bases not matched to a gene: 7. The CDR3 length is 14 residues. Germline lookup yields CDR1 LGHNA and CDR2 YSLEER.

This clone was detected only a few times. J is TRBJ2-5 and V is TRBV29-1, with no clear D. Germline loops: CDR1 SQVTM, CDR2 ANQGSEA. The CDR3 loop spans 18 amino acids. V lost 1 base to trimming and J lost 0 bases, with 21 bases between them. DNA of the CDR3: TGCAGCGTTGAAGGGTCCACAGTACGACGACGAGACCAAGAGACCCAGTACTTC. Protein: CSVEGSTVRRRDQETQYF.

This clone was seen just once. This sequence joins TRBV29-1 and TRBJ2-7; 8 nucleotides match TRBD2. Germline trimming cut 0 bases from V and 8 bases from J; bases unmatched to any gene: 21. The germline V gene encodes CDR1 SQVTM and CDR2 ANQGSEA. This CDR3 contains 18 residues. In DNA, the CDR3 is TGCAGCGTTGAAGAATCAATGTTGCGGGAGGTCGGTGTTCCTAAGCAGTACTTC. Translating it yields CSVEESMLREVGVPKQYF.

CDR3 in amino acids: CASSLSAGRGTEAFF. DNA for the CDR3: TGTGCCAGCAGCTTAAGTGCAGGAAGGGGCACTGAAGCTTTCTTT. V and J are TRBV7-2 and TRBJ1-1, with D possibly TRBD1 on 5 matching bases. Trimming left V 2 bases short and J 4 bases short, with 14 bases between. Looked up from germline, CDR1 is SGHTA and CDR2 is FQGNSA. CDR3 length: 15 residues.

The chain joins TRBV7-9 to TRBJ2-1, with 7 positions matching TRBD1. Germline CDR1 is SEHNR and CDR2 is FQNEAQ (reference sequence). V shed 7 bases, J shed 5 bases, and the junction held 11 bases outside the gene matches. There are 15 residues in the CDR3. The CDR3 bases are TGTGCCAGCACCCTACAGGGGCCCGTGGACAATGAGCAGTTCTTC. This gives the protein CASTLQGPVDNEQFF.